These 31 T cell receptor beta chains originate from one sample sequenced in a study of cytomegalovirus exposure and HLA in healthy donors. The PCR contained 60 Vbeta and 13 Jbeta primers. Sequencing was performed with immunoSEQ multiplex PCR; in TCRdb, only in-frame clones are kept and a portion is missing. The listing contains tens of thousands of clones. Sequencing input: PBMCs. These receptors originate from a man aged 45-65 years in good health and CMV-seropositive.

The chain uses TRBV18 and TRBJ2-6; D unresolved. The CDR3 spans 16 residues. The germline CDR1 and CDR2 sequences are KGHSH and LQKENI. The V gene lost 3 bases and the J gene lost 0 bases, with 9 bases spanning the gap. The CDR3: CASSPSRSSGANVLTF. The DNA for the CDR3 is TGTGCCAGCTCACCTAGTCGGAGCTCTGGGGCCAACGTCCTGACTTTC.

V is TRBV2 and J is TRBJ2-5; TRBD1 is a possible D gene (5 bases). The V end lost 8 bases, the J end lost 7 bases, and 14 bases lay between the germline ends. Per germline, CDR1 SNHLY and CDR2 FYNNEI. The CDR3 runs to 12 residues. CDR3 DNA: TGTGCCAGCCGGCTAGGGGTAGCGACCCAGTACTTC. As protein: CASRLGVATQYF.

This chain uses TRBV6-5 with TRBJ2-1; 12 nucleotides line up with TRBD1. CDR1 MNHEY and CDR2 SVGAGI come from the germline V gene. The CDR3 runs to 14 residues. V shed 6 bases and J 8 bases; nucleotides not matched to a gene: 5. For the CDR3, the DNA is TGTGCCAGCAGCCGGGACAGGGGGCAATATGAGCAGTTCTTC. Protein sequence: CASSRDRGQYEQFF.

The gene calls are TRBV7-9 and TRBJ2-5; D ambiguous. Trimming cost V 2 bases and J 5 bases, with 18 bases left between them. Germline V gives CDR1 SEHNR, CDR2 FQNEAQ (reference sequence). This CDR3 spans 16 amino acids. The CDR3 DNA reads TGTGCCAGCAGCTTAATGGTGGTTCCGCCGAGGGAGACCCAGTACTTC. This codes for CASSLMVVPPRETQYF. Variable domain in full (rest from reference TRBV7-9 and TRBJ2-5): DTGVSQNPRHKITKRGQNVTFRCDPISEHNRLYWYRQTLGQGPEFLTYFQNEAQLEKSRLLSDRFSAERPKGSFSTLEIQRTEQGDSAMYLCASSLMVVPPRETQYFGPGTRLLVL.

The V call is TRBV10-3, the J call TRBJ1-5; D may be TRBD1 (6 bases). V shed 4 bases and J shed 9 bases, with 19 bases lying between them. This CDR3 spans 15 amino acids. CDR1 and CDR2 from the germline V gene are ENHRY and SYGVKD. The CDR3 protein is CAISGSYREEGPQHF. The CDR3 nucleotides read TGTGCCATCAGTGGATCCTACAGGGAAGAAGGGCCCCAGCATTTT.

V usage is TRBV5-1 and J usage is TRBJ1-4; the D gene is possibly TRBD1 (5 bases). CDR3 size: 15 residues. The V end was cut by 0 bases, the J end by 8 bases, with 14 bases between. CDR1 is SGHRS and CDR2 is YFSETQ in the germline V gene. CDR3 DNA: TGCGCCAGCAGCTTGGACAGGTTCCAAAGGGAAAAACTGTTTTTT. Its translation: CASSLDRFQREKLFF.

The rearrangement links TRBV10-3 to TRBJ2-7, with D maybe TRBD1 (6 bases). CDR1 is ENHRY and CDR2 is SYGVKD in the germline V gene. The CDR3 spans 13 residues. Trimming removed 5 bases at V and 5 bases at J, with 13 bases between. DNA for the CDR3: TGTGCCATCAGTCAAGCAGGGGAAGACGAGCAGTACGTC. This gives the protein CAISQAGEDEQYV.

V usage is TRBV12-5 and J usage is TRBJ2-1; possibly TRBD1 for D (6 bases). CDR3 size: 22 residues. Trimming stripped 0 bases from V and 5 bases from J, with 32 bases between. Germline CDR1 LGHNT, CDR2 FRNRAP. The CDR3 nucleotides read TGTGCTAGTGGTTTGGTATTGATCCTATCCCGGGACAAGGGTCCTTGGGACAATGAGCAGTTCTTC. Amino acid sequence: CASGLVLILSRDKGPWDNEQFF.

V gene TRBV7-6 combines with J gene TRBJ2-7, with TRBD2 matching over 7 bases. Germline assignment: CDR1 SGHVS and CDR2 FNYEAQ. This CDR3 region has 15 residues. Trimming took 1 base from V and 2 from J; bases not matched to a gene: 5. In nucleotides, the CDR3 is TGTGCCAGCAGCTTAGGGGCGGGAGCTGCCTACGAGCAGTACTTC. Protein product: CASSLGAGAAYEQYF. The whole variable domain, filled in from reference TRBV7-6 and TRBJ2-7, reads GAGVSQSPRYKVTKRGQDVALRCDPISGHVSLYWYRQALGQGPEFLTYFNYEAQQDKSGLPNDRFSAERPEGSISTLTIQRTEQRDSAMYRCASSLGAGAAYEQYFGPGTRLTVT.

The V gene is TRBV7-2, the J gene TRBJ1-5; D not resolved. V was clipped by 0 bases and J by 2 bases, with 5 bases between them. Germline V CDR1 and CDR2: SGHTA, FQGNSA. This CDR3 spans 14 amino acids. CDR3 sequence (DNA): TGTGCCAGCAGCTTAGCGGCTGGCAATCAGCCCCAGCATTTT. Protein sequence: CASSLAAGNQPQHF. The full variable domain, its missing parts supplied by reference TRBV7-2 and TRBJ1-5, is GAGVSQSPSNKVTEKGKDVELRCDPISGHTALYWYRQSLGQGLEFLIYFQGNSAPDKSGLPSDRFSAERTGGSVSTLTIQRTQQEDSAVYLCASSLAAGNQPQHFGDGTRLSIL.

This chain joins TRBV9 and TRBJ2-1; tentative D call: TRBD2 (5 bases). V shed 4 bases and J shed 5 bases, with 16 bases lying between them. From germline, CDR1 is SGDLS and CDR2 YYNGEE. This CDR3 contains 15 residues. The CDR3 is CASSPILSGNNEQFF. For the CDR3, the DNA is TGTGCCAGCAGCCCTATTTTATCCGGGAACAATGAGCAGTTCTTC.

The chain employs TRBV11-2 and TRBJ1-2; D might be TRBD1 (5 bases). The CDR3 has 13 amino acids. Germline CDR1 reads SGHAT; CDR2 reads FQNNGV. Trimming pared 4 bases from V and 6 bases from J, leaving 12 bases between. CDR3 sequence reads: CASSSEGLHGYTF. CDR3 DNA: TGTGCCAGCAGCTCAGAGGGACTACATGGCTACACCTTC.

This sequence joins TRBV5-1 and TRBJ2-3; a possible D gene is TRBD2 (5 bases). CDR3 length: 13 residues. Germline-derived CDR1 and CDR2 are SGHRS and YFSETQ. V was trimmed by 2 bases and J by 5 bases, leaving 9 bases between them. CDR3 residues: CASSFPGEDTQYF. DNA of the CDR3: TGCGCCAGCAGCTTCCCCGGGGAAGATACGCAGTATTTT. The complete variable domain, with remaining parts taken from reference TRBV5-1 and TRBJ2-3, reads KAGVTQTPRYLIKTRGQQVTLSCSPISGHRSVSWYQQTPGQGLQFLFEYFSETQRNKGNFPGRFSGRQFSNSRSEMNVSTLELGDSALYLCASSFPGEDTQYFGPGTRLTVL.

The chain is built from TRBV27 and TRBJ2-2; TRBD2 is a possible D gene (5 bases). Germline V gene lookup returns CDR1 MNHEY and CDR2 SMNVEV (reference sequence). The CDR3 loop spans 14 amino acids. The V end was cut by 4 bases, the J end by 6 bases, with 12 bases between. The CDR3 nucleotides are TGTGCCAGCAGTTACGAGGCCGGGGCCGGGGAGCTGTTTTTT. It encodes CASSYEAGAGELFF.

The chain is built from TRBV4-1 and TRBJ2-1; TRBD2 matches at 12 bases. Germline-derived CDR1 and CDR2 are MGHRA and YSYEKL. There are 17 residues in the CDR3. V lost 6 bases to trimming and J lost 2 bases; unmatched junction nucleotides: 8. DNA for the CDR3: TGCGCCAGCAGGAGGCTAGCGGGAGGGAACCCCTACAATGAGCAGTTCTTC. It specifies CASRRLAGGNPYNEQFF.

The chain employs TRBV19 and TRBJ2-1; 7 bases line up with TRBD2. The V gene end was trimmed by 5 bases and the J gene end by 9 bases; junction bases not matched to a gene: 16. Looked up from germline, CDR1 is LNHDA and CDR2 is SQIVND (reference sequence). The CDR3 covers 16 residues. The CDR3: CASSPQLATTTVEQFF. The CDR3 DNA is TGTGCCAGTAGTCCTCAACTAGCGACGACAACAGTTGAGCAGTTCTTC.

The J gene is TRBJ2-1, the V gene TRBV6-1, with 7 bases aligning to TRBD2. The CDR3 spans 15 residues. The V and J ends lost 4 bases and 7 bases, in that order; junction bases with no gene match: 10. Germline assignment: CDR1 MNHNS and CDR2 SASEGT. In DNA form, the CDR3 reads TGTGCCAGCAGTGTGGCGGGAGCCGGAAGGAATGAGCAGTTCTTC. Encoded protein: CASSVAGAGRNEQFF.

The genes are TRBV30 and TRBJ2-5; D might be TRBD2 (6 bases). Trimming left V 0 bases short and J 5 bases short, with 10 bases between. The CDR3 covers 13 residues. Germline values: CDR1 GTSNPN, CDR2 SVGIG (reference sequence). As DNA, the CDR3 is TGTGCCTGGAGTGTACGGCTAGCGGAGACCCAGTACTTC. Translating it yields CAWSVRLAETQYF.

The chain links TRBV28 to TRBJ2-3; D is unclear. Trimming cost V 10 bases and J 6 bases, with 8 bases left between them. Germline CDR1 and CDR2: MDHEN and SYDVKM. CDR3 length equals 10 residues. The CDR3 DNA sequence: TGTGCCACCTCCGAGGATACGCAGTATTTT. Residues: CATSEDTQYF.

J is TRBJ2-3 and V is TRBV5-6; D perhaps matches TRBD1 (5 bases). CDR1 and CDR2 (germline): SGHDT, YYEEEE. This CDR3 has 16 residues. With 0 bases removed from V and 0 bases from J, the gap between germline ends came to 11 bases. The CDR3 DNA is TGTGCCAGCAGCTTGGTGAGACAGCGAAGCACAGATACGCAGTATTTT. This codes for CASSLVRQRSTDTQYF.

The CDR3 spells CATSRERHRLGSAFF. CDR3 in DNA: TGTGCCACCAGCAGAGAGCGCCACAGGCTCGGATCAGCTTTCTTT. J is TRBJ1-1 and V is TRBV15; D is perhaps TRBD1 (5 bases). The V end was cut by 0 bases, the J end by 10 bases, with 18 bases between. The CDR3 is made up of 15 amino acids. Germline loops: CDR1 LNHNV, CDR2 YYDKDF (reference sequence).

V and J are TRBV5-1 and TRBJ2-2; D may be TRBD1 (5 bases). Germline CDR1 is SGHRS and CDR2 is YFSETQ. Trimming shortened V by 1 base and J by 0 bases, and 13 bases separated the two germline ends. CDR3 size: 17 residues. This CDR3 reads CASSLRTLVANTGELFF. The CDR3 bases are TGCGCCAGCAGCTTGAGGACACTGGTAGCGAACACCGGGGAGCTGTTTTTT.

The V and J genes are TRBV7-9 and TRBJ1-2; tentatively, D is TRBD1 (6 bases). The CDR3 runs to 14 residues. The germline V and J ends were trimmed by 1 base and 6 bases, with 12 bases remaining between them. Germline assignment: CDR1 SEHNR and CDR2 FQNEAQ (reference sequence). The CDR3 sequence: CASSLGAGVDGYTF. As DNA, the CDR3 is TGTGCCAGCAGCTTAGGAGCAGGGGTGGATGGCTACACCTTC.

The chain employs TRBV19 and TRBJ1-1, with D unresolved. Trimming removed 3 bases from V and 10 bases from J, with 12 bases in between. The germline V gene encodes CDR1 LNHDA and CDR2 SQIVND (reference sequence). The CDR3 consists of 12 residues. CDR3 bases: TGTGCCAGTAGTATTGACGTCCGGGGAGCTTTCTTT. Amino acid sequence: CASSIDVRGAFF. The whole variable domain, remainder taken from reference TRBV19 and TRBJ1-1, is DGGITQSPKYLFRKEGQNVTLSCEQNLNHDAMYWYRQDPGQGLRLIYYSQIVNDFQKGDIAEGYSVSREKKESFPLTVTSAQKNPTAFYLCASSIDVRGAFFGQGTRLTVV.

The chain couples TRBV18 to TRBJ2-5, with D tentatively TRBD2 (6 bases). This CDR3 spans 13 amino acids. In germline, CDR1 is KGHSH, CDR2 LQKENI. Trimming removed 5 bases at V and 0 bases at J, with 7 bases between. Here the CDR3 reads CASSSGYQETQYF. The CDR3 nucleotides read TGTGCCAGCTCAAGCGGGTACCAAGAGACCCAGTACTTC.

V and J are TRBV5-5 and TRBJ1-5; D not certain. The CDR3 consists of 13 residues. Germline V lookup: CDR1 SGHKS, CDR2 YYEKEE (reference sequence). Trimming pared 7 bases from V and 0 bases from J, leaving 8 bases between. The CDR3 DNA reads TGTGCCAGCGGAGCCGCTAGCAATCAGCCCCAGCATTTT. Its protein product is CASGAASNQPQHF.

The J gene is TRBJ1-2, the V gene TRBV4-1; unclear D gene. With 1 base removed from V and 2 bases from J, the gap between germline ends came to 5 bases. In germline, CDR1 is MGHRA, CDR2 YSYEKL. CDR3 size: 13 residues. The CDR3 loop is CASSQAPNYGYTF. CDR3 DNA: TGCGCCAGCAGCCAAGCCCCGAACTATGGCTACACCTTC.

This clone ranks as medium-sized (0.01 to 0.1%) in terms of frequency. The chain links TRBV7-6 to TRBJ2-7; 9 bases match TRBD1. This CDR3 region has 17 residues. Germline lookup yields CDR1 SGHVS and CDR2 FNYEAQ. V gave up 5 bases and J gave up 5 bases; unmatched junction bases: 16. The CDR3 sequence: CASSVLAGQGILNEQYV. The CDR3 region has the DNA TGTGCCAGCAGCGTTCTTGCGGGACAGGGTATCCTTAACGAGCAGTACGTC.

This chain links TRBV30 with TRBJ2-7, with D tentatively TRBD1 or TRBD2 (6 bases each). Germline CDR1 GTSNPN, CDR2 SVGIG (reference sequence). The CDR3 spans 11 residues. The V end was cut by 2 bases, the J end by 7 bases, with 9 bases between. CDR3 bases: TGTGCCTGGAGTACAGGGAGGGAGCAGTACGTC. Translating gives CAWSTGREQYV.

The chain has TRBV30 and TRBJ1-4; D not certain. This CDR3 is built from 12 residues. Deletions cut 5 bases from V and 1 base from J, with 5 bases between. The germline CDR1 and CDR2 sequences are GTSNPN and SVGIG (reference sequence). CDR3 bases: TGTGCCTGGGCCGGAACTAATGAAAAACTGTTTTTT. Amino acid sequence: CAWAGTNEKLFF.

V gene TRBV18 combines with J gene TRBJ2-1, with TRBD1 as a possible D gene (6 bases). The germline CDR1 and CDR2 sequences are KGHSH and LQKENI. V was shortened by 4 bases and J by 0 bases, with 13 bases between the two germline ends. The CDR3 runs to 16 residues. CDR3 in amino acids: CASSRDTRSSYNEQFF. The CDR3 coding sequence is TGTGCCAGCTCACGGGACACCCGGAGCTCCTACAATGAGCAGTTCTTC. Filled out from reference TRBV18 and TRBJ2-1, the complete variable domain reads NAGVMQNPRHLVRRRGQEARLRCSPMKGHSHVYWYRQLPEEGLKFMVYLQKENIIDESGMPKERFSAEFPKEGPSILRIQQVVRGDSAAYFCASSRDTRSSYNEQFFGPGTRLTVL.